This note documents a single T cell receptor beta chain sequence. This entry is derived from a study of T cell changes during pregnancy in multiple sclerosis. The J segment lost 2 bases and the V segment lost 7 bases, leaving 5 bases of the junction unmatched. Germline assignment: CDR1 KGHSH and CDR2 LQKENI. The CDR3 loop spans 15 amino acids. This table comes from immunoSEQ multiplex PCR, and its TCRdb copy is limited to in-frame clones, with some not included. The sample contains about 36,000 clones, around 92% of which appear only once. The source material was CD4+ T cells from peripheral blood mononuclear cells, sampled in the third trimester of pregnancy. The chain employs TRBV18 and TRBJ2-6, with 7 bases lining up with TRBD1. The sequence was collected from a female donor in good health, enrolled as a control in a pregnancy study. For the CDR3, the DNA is TGTGCCAGCTATAAGGGGGCGCCTGGGGCCAACGTCCTGACTTTC. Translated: CASYKGAPGANVLTF.